Following are 3 T cell receptor beta chains from one sample sequenced in a study of T cell changes during pregnancy in multiple sclerosis. Sequencing used immunoSEQ multiplex PCR; TCRdb keeps in-frame clones, though not all of them. The sample shows about 36,000 clones, about 88% of them seen only once. Sequencing used CD4+ T cells from peripheral blood mononuclear cells, obtained in the first trimester of pregnancy. The receptors here all came from a female donor with multiple sclerosis, enrolled in a pregnancy study.

The chain links TRBV5-1 to TRBJ2-3, with 8 bases that match TRBD2. J lost 1 base, V lost 1 base, and 5 bases had no gene match. CDR1 SGHRS and CDR2 YFSETQ come from the germline V gene. CDR3 size: 16 residues. For the CDR3, the DNA is TGCGCCAGCAGCTTGTGGAGCGGGAGCGGCACAGATACGCAGTATTTT. Amino acids: CASSLWSGSGTDTQYF.

J is TRBJ2-3 and V is TRBV7-3; D unresolved. Germline V CDR1 and CDR2: SGHTA, FQGTGA. V lost 2 bases to trimming and J lost 0 bases, with 9 bases between them. The CDR3 has 15 amino acids. In DNA, the CDR3 is TGTGCCAGCAGCTTATACTCAACTAGCACAGATACGCAGTATTTT. Amino acid sequence: CASSLYSTSTDTQYF.

This rearrangement joins TRBV11-2 to TRBJ2-5; possibly TRBD2 for D (6 bases). The germline CDR1 and CDR2 sequences are SGHAT and FQNNGV. The CDR3 is 16 amino acids. The V and J ends lost 5 bases and 2 bases respectively, with 18 bases between them. Here the CDR3 reads CASSLRDSLYQETQYF. The DNA of the CDR3 is TGTGCCAGCAGCCTCCGGGACTCCCTTTATCAAGAGACCCAGTACTTC. The full variable domain, rest sourced from reference TRBV11-2 and TRBJ2-5, is EAGVAQSPRYKIIEKRQSVAFWCNPISGHATLYWYQQILGQGPKLLIQFQNNGVVDDSQLPKDRFSAERLKGVDSTLKIQPAKLEDSAVYLCASSLRDSLYQETQYFGPGTRLLVL.